The next 4 T cell receptor beta chains were all read from a single sample in a study of memory CD4+ T cells and cytomegalovirus serostatus. The sort gate was single viable CD3+CD4+CD8-CD45RO+ cells for memory CD4+ T cells. Data came from immunoSEQ multiplex PCR; TCRdb stores just in-frame clones and leaves some out. The table records approximately 30,000 clones, around 74% of them present only once. The sample taken for sequencing was memory CD4+ T cells from blood. These receptor sequences come from an adult in good health and CMV-seronegative. Some clones in this sample may be carry-over from other donors' samples.

This clone was observed once. The chain uses TRBV7-8 and TRBJ2-2; D gene unclear. The CDR3 is 15 residues long. The V end was cut by 3 bases, the J end by 2 bases, with 10 bases between. Germline V gene data show CDR1 as SGHVS and CDR2 as FQNEAQ. CDR3 in amino acids: CASSFVSANTGELFF. The CDR3 DNA sequence: TGTGCCAGCAGCTTCGTGTCAGCTAACACCGGGGAGCTGTTTTTT.

The chain recombines TRBV11-3 with TRBJ2-1; TRBD2 matches 8 bases. This CDR3 spans 14 amino acids. Germline V lookup: CDR1 SGHNT, CDR2 YENEEA. V lost 1 base to trimming and J lost 6 bases; unmatched junction nucleotides: 2. The CDR3 reads CASSLAGGTNEQFF. The CDR3 DNA reads as TGTGCCAGCAGCTTAGCGGGGGGGACCAATGAGCAGTTCTTC.

DNA for the CDR3: TGCGCCAGCAGAGGACAGGTCACAGATACGCAGTATTTT. Translation: CASRGQVTDTQYF. The chain is built from TRBV10-1 and TRBJ2-3; 7 bases map to TRBD1. Germline assignment: CDR1 WNHNN and CDR2 SYGVQD (reference sequence). V lost 6 bases, J lost 2 bases, and 2 bases stayed unmatched. The CDR3 extends over 13 amino acids.

The chain employs TRBV7-9 and TRBJ1-5; D gene uncertain. The V gene lost 1 base and the J gene lost 0 bases, with 7 bases spanning the gap. Per the germline V gene, CDR1 is SEHNR and CDR2 is FQNEAQ (reference sequence). CDR3 length: 15 residues. The CDR3 spells CASSLVGHSNQPQHF. The CDR3 nucleotides read TGTGCCAGCAGCTTAGTCGGGCATAGCAATCAGCCCCAGCATTTT. The whole variable domain, remainder taken from reference TRBV7-9 and TRBJ1-5, is DTGVSQNPRHKITKRGQNVTFRCDPISEHNRLYWYRQTLGQGPEFLTYFQNEAQLEKSRLLSDRFSAERPKGSFSTLEIQRTEQGDSAMYLCASSLVGHSNQPQHFGDGTRLSIL.